The entry that follows covers one T cell receptor beta chain sequence. No antigen is known for it. The sample originates from a study of naive and memory T cell subsets. Study outcomes and limitations: The power law exponent of TCR abundance differed between naive and memory cells. Expression changes during T cell differentiation may affect RNA-based TCR counts. In CD4 and CD8 cells, diversity dropped from naive through EMRA.

Both TRBC1 and TRBC2 were covered by a beta constant-region primer of two equimolar oligonucleotides. The ligated cDNA underwent four PCR rounds using SP2 and nested alpha and beta constant-region primers. Ligation attached a single-stranded oligonucleotide with a 12-nucleotide UMI and the SP2 primer to the cDNA 3' end. TCRdb re-called the UMI-ligation and nested PCR reads through MiXCR, storing one row per CDR3 protein. The sample has more than 100,000 distinct CDR3 sequences; roughly 36% are singletons. Trimming removed 5 bases at V and 6 bases at J, with 17 bases between. The CDR3 loop spans 15 amino acids. CDR1 and CDR2 (germline): MDHEN, SYDVKM.

Sequenced input: central memory CD4+ T cells from blood. This chain joins TRBV28 and TRBJ2-1; D may be TRBD2 (5 bases). The TCR sequence derives from a human donor in good health. The CDR3 region is CASSGLGLAVNEQFF. The DNA of the CDR3 is TGTGCCAGCAGTGGATTAGGTCTAGCCGTCAATGAGCAGTTCTTC.